Listed here is a single T cell receptor beta chain. Its cognate antigen is unknown. This CDR3 is 14 amino acids long. In germline, CDR1 is SEHNR, CDR2 FQNEAQ (reference sequence). Trimming removed 7 bases from V and 2 bases from J, with 15 bases in between. Isolated RNA was reverse transcribed into cDNA used as the sequencing template. Here immunoSEQ multiplex PCR was the method, and the copy in TCRdb shows in-frame clones only, minus some. This sample has about 200,000 clones, with about 61% found just once. This record comes from a study of CD8+ T cells in alopecia areata. Study-wide results and limits: Clarity of TCR sharing across patients fell short of that in mice, possibly HLA-related. Lesional scalp exceeded normal scalp in clonality, especially in alopecia totalis/universalis. Sequencing of scalp samples also captures resident alphabeta T cells of normal skin.

The sequenced sample consisted of CD8+ T cells sorted from blood. The J gene is TRBJ2-7, the V gene TRBV7-9; D possibly uses TRBD1 or TRBD2 (5 bases each). The TCR was taken from a human donor in good health. For the CDR3, the DNA is TGTGCCAGCACCGGGACCTACCGGGCCTACGAGCAGTACTTC. Translated: CASTGTYRAYEQYF.